This T cell receptor (beta chain) was obtained from a study of T cells in Graves' hyperthyroidism and ophthalmopathy. This clonotype has only a few counts. CDR3 size: 14 residues. Germline lookup yields CDR1 GTSNPN and CDR2 SVGIG (reference sequence). V gave up 2 bases and J gave up 7 bases; unmatched junction bases: 8. The source material, RNA transcripts, was used to amplify TCR beta CDR3 regions. During a first-round RT-PCR of the TCR CDR3, the HTBI primer set was used. MiXCR, run by TCRdb on the multiplex PCR reads, gives a single entry per CDR3 protein. Altogether some 370,000 distinct CDR3 sequences are present, over 11% being singletons, with the ten largest covering under 30%.

This clonotype was obtained from a man aged 50 to 59 with Graves' ophthalmopathy. This sequence joins TRBV30 and TRBJ2-1, with TRBD1 identical over 7 bases. The specimen was blood. This chain's CDR3 is CAWSKDRVRNEQFF. The CDR3 DNA follows: TGTGCCTGGAGTAAAGACAGGGTTAGGAATGAGCAGTTCTTC. The full variable domain, its missing parts supplied by reference TRBV30 and TRBJ2-1, is SQTIHQWPATLVQPVGSPLSLECTVEGTSNPNLYWYRQAAGRGLQLLFYSVGIGQISSEVPQNLSASRPQDRQFILSSKKLLLSDSGFYLCAWSKDRVRNEQFFGPGTRLTVL.